This T cell receptor beta chain was sequenced for a study of cytomegalovirus exposure and HLA in healthy donors (dated by TCRdb to about 2017). Turning to the overall study: An earlier analysis of approximately 550 of the donors reported 250 to 300 Gb of sequence data and more than 90 million unique TCR beta sequences from around 200 million T cells. Approximately 300 gigabases of sequencing data and roughly 80 million unique TCR sequences made up an early release that covered several hundred HLA-typed donors. Among the approximately 400 genotyped donors, around 81% belonged to the genetic ancestry cluster associated with self-reported Caucasian donors. The study was designed to test whether signatures of past pathogen exposure could be identified by cataloging public T cell receptors. Using immunosequencing, the study profiled T cell repertoires from 550 to 750 subjects and related those repertoires to cytomegalovirus serostatus. In addition to the first cohort of roughly 670 subjects, a separate validation cohort of 120 different subjects was used. High-throughput TCR immunosequencing, statistical association of individual TCRs with disease status, and machine learning were combined to predict cytomegalovirus infection status. A later analysis re-analyzed previously published TCR beta repertoires from about 600 donors and added high-resolution HLA genotyping to study TCR occurrence patterns. The later analysis used no new phenotypic data to find candidate immune exposures, relying instead on TCR beta sequences and their occurrence across donors. An earlier analysis of approximately 630 of the donors applied high-throughput TCR beta sequencing to assess whether each TCR beta V gene segment acted as functional or pseudogenic. Alongside the repertoire data, information on donor age, sex, ethnicity and CMV serostatus was compiled. Genome-wide SNP genotypes for about 60% of the roughly 700 donors were used in a later genetic analysis, which treated that subset as a discovery cohort. Every repertoire in the discovery cohort had been generated on one and the same sequencing platform. Both class I and class II loci were covered by HLA typing, at four-digit resolution. The number of typed donors differed by locus: roughly 620-640 for A, B, C, DRB1 and DQB1; some 500 for DQA1; roughly 600 for DPA1; and around 450 for DPB1. A handful of DR-DQ haplotypes were handled as single units for association and clustering because linkage in the cohort was strong. Among 398 genotyped donors of the cohort, an average of about 240,000 unique TCR beta nucleotide sequences was sequenced per donor, of which about 18% were non-productive. Overall study outcomes, separate from this receptor: V-gene and J-gene trimming of TCR beta chains was associated with a missense DCLRE1C variant in a later genetic analysis, and the association was replicated in an independent cohort. Because counts were too low, seventeen rarely observed V segments, including chromosome 9 orphons, were left out of the earlier analysis of over 550 of the donors. In an earlier analysis of several hundred of the donors, most TCR beta V segments were observed in productive rearrangements about 90% or about 30% of the time, broadly matching IMGT annotations. In the study, approximately 150 TCR beta chains were listed as associated with cytomegalovirus. The authors suggested that the approach could potentially be extended to other disease states and immunological phenotypes. The 87-base-pair reads could not distinguish some IMGT-functional V segments, including TRBV6-2 and TRBV6-3, so those segments were excluded. When HLA alleles, especially DR and DQ, strongly co-occurred, TCR associations were difficult to assign to individual alleles. Because HLA typing was missing for some donors at each locus, association tests included only the typed subset. In both the original and validation cohorts, the classifier was reported to diagnose cytomegalovirus status with high specificity and sensitivity. In a later analysis, HLA-associated TCR beta chains were found to be more clonally expanded and to have lower generation probabilities than equally common non-associated chains. The cohort was sequenced for TCR beta chains only, and without alpha or paired-chain data the features that could be detected were limited. A further reported finding was that TCR beta sequences accurately predicted the HLA-A and HLA-B alleles for most subjects in the first cohort. In a later analysis, TCR association rates were found to vary across HLA loci, with the most associated TCRs seen for DRB1 alleles and the fewest for HLA-C alleles. CMV serostatus was the only immune exposure information available for the cohort. Presence/absence analyses assumed roughly uniform sequencing depth across donors, an assumption that may not hold. According to a later analysis, most CMV-associated TCR beta chains appeared to be HLA-restricted, and the HLA associations seemed to be driven largely by CMV exposure. Linkage disequilibrium might explain the correlated functional status among segregating V segments, but an unknown experimental factor could not be excluded. Most TCR sequences were observed very rarely across donors, whereas some public TCRs were present in many individuals. At a false discovery rate of 0.05, a later analysis linked 16,000 or so TCR beta sequences to specific HLA alleles. According to a later analysis, parvovirus B19, influenza, CMV and Epstein-Barr virus appeared linked to several top co-occurrence clusters. A cluster of highly shared sequence variants was judged likely to represent a technical artifact of the sequencing pipeline. In vitro tests confirmed that three of the cytomegalovirus-associated TCR beta chains recognize cytomegalovirus antigens. Compared with the 666-donor mean, donors in an Asian-associated ancestry cluster had fewer N-insertions in productive TCRs, according to a later genetic analysis.

In its sample, this clone was seen a few times. Its antigen remains unidentified. Base-call qualities are not available, and no considerably larger clone is one nucleotide away. In total, approximately 610 healthy bone marrow donors made up the cohort. Cohort members were all nominally healthy when sampled, although unrecorded immune exposures were likely present. The donor was CMV seropositive and was included in the group of 270 or so seropositive cohort members. A peripheral blood sample was collected from each donor, and TCR beta sequencing was performed on peripheral blood mononuclear cells. Genomic DNA was extracted from the blood cell samples with the Qiagen DNeasy Blood Extraction Kit. Libraries came from the immunoSEQ multiplex PCR assay. For the multiplex PCR, a mixture combining 60 forward primers for TCR Vbeta segments and 13 reverse primers for TCR Jbeta segments was used. A multiplex PCR assay on genomic DNA amplified the CDR3 region of rearranged TCR beta genes. Amplified TCR beta libraries were sequenced as 87-base-pair reads on the Illumina HiSeq System. In the authors' own workflow: A later analysis counted some 80 million unique TCR beta chains across the 666 repertoires, and roughly 10 million of these chains were shared by at least two donors. Raw reads were error-corrected and collapsed into unique sequences by a nearest-neighbor algorithm in which closely related sequences were merged to remove PCR and sequencing errors. V, D and J gene segments were assigned by aligning CDR3 sequences to IMGT reference sequences. For a sequence to be retained, at least a six-nucleotide match to both a V gene segment and a J gene segment was required. A rearrangement counted as productive if the CDR3 had no stop codons and remained in frame with V and J, and every other rearrangement counted as non-productive. CDR3 was defined according to IMGT convention as the region running from the second conserved V-encoded cysteine to the conserved J-encoded phenylalanine. In an earlier analysis of around 570 of the donors, sequences lacking an unambiguous match to a single V gene segment were excluded. In an earlier analysis of a few hundred of the donors, V segments were called functional above 56.7% productive rearrangements and were called segregating when the between-donor standard deviation exceeded 5%. To diagnose cytomegalovirus status from the catalog of TCR beta chain sequences, a statistical classification framework was built. A later analysis assigned V and J genes by comparing TCR nucleotide sequences with IMGT/GENE-DB human TR gene sequences. In a later analysis, CDR3 sequences and most-parsimonious VDJ recombination scenarios were assigned using the TCRdist pipeline. In a later analysis, every TCR beta chain was defined by the combination of its CDR3 amino acid sequence and its V-gene family, and reads without a unique V-gene family were dropped. As a way to deal with suspected cross-contamination and a sequencing artifact, a later analysis dropped hundreds of nucleotide sequences that were highly shared and had low generation probability. A later analysis calculated a clonal expansion index for each public chain from normalized within-repertoire ranks of inferred template counts. In a later analysis, generation probabilities were computed using a VDJ recombination model fitted to out-of-frame rearrangements, and the results were checked against IGoR. In a later analysis, TCR-TCR, TCR-HLA and TCR-CMV co-occurrence was scored with hypergeometric tests, and a repertoire-size bias correction was applied to TCR pairs. In a later analysis, false discovery rates were estimated by permuting HLA or CMV assignments 20 times. In a later analysis, co-occurring TCRs were grouped with DBSCAN, and TCRdist sequence similarity was added when clustering was performed within HLA-allele-positive subsets. Co-occurrence clustering excluded repertoires with fewer than 30,000 or more than 120,000 public chains, plus five with anomalous nucleotide sharing. The table was pulled from immuneACCESS by TCRdb, which kept in-frame rearrangements only. Such tables lose some clones; where checked, under half of the loss comes from unresolved V genes, and the rest has no known cause. The V and J calls and clone size were taken over from that table, and D and trimming were inferred from the DNA. For this sample the table gives 150,000 to 200,000 clones, of which 70% to 80% were detected only once. Of the sample, roughly 9.3% is held by the ten largest clones.

V has 5 bases trimmed and J has 7 bases trimmed; junction bases matching no gene number 8. The CDR3 runs 13 amino acids, cysteine and phenylalanine included. This entry keeps only the CDR3 DNA: 39 bases, framed from base 1. From the germline V gene, CDR1 is MDHEN and CDR2 is SYDVKM. Sequenced sample: PBMCs. Recombination linked TRBV28 to TRBJ2-7; 7 nucleotides in the junction match TRBD1. The clonotype was recovered from a man between 18 and 29 years old in good health and CMV-seropositive. The CDR3 in this case is CASSTTGMREQYF. Read as DNA, the sequence is TGTGCCAGCAGTACGACAGGGATGAGGGAGCAGTACTTC. The CDR3 plus the reference TRBV28 and TRBJ2-7 genes for the other parts give the full variable domain: DVKVTQSSRYLVKRTGEKVFLECVQDMDHENMFWYRQDPGLGLRLIYFSYDVKMKEKGDIPEGYSVSREKKERFSLILESASTNQTSMYLCASSTTGMREQYFGPGTRLTVT.